The 26 T cell receptor beta chains below all came from one sample that was sequenced in a study of T cells after yellow fever vaccination. TCRdb reprocessed the 5' RACE reads via MiXCR and lists one record per CDR3 protein. The sample has approximately 610,000 distinct CDR3 sequences, about a sixth seen once; the top ten hold around a sixth. The specimen was PBMCs, collected around 5 days after the first yellow fever vaccination. The origin of the receptors is a man younger than 35 who received the YFV17D yellow fever vaccine.

This clonotype has only a few counts. The chain combines TRBV6-1 with TRBJ1-3, with D unclear. The CDR3 consists of 15 residues. Germline CDR1 reads MNHNS; CDR2 reads SASEGT. V lost 6 bases to trimming and J lost 0 bases, with 12 bases between them. This CDR3 reads CASSQEMSSGNTIYF. CDR3 sequence (DNA): TGTGCCAGCAGCCAGGAGATGAGCTCTGGAAACACCATATATTTT.

This clonotype ranks as medium-sized. CDR3: CASSSYEGGYSNQPQHF. DNA for the CDR3: TGTGCCAGCAGCAGTTACGAAGGGGGATATAGCAATCAGCCCCAGCATTTT. This chain connects TRBV7-9 to TRBJ1-5; perhaps TRBD1 as D (6 bases). The CDR3 length is 17 residues. Trimming took off 5 bases at V and 0 bases at J, with 17 bases between the two ends. CDR1 and CDR2 (germline): SEHNR, FQNEAQ (reference sequence).

The chain is built from TRBV4-2 and TRBJ2-1, with 10 bases aligning to TRBD2. Germline CDR1 LGHNA, CDR2 YNFKEQ. The junction had 13 bases not matched to a gene; V was cut back by 0 bases and J by 8 bases. The CDR3 is made up of 18 amino acids. DNA for the CDR3: TGTGCCAGCAGCCAAGATCGAAGCGGGGGGGCCTATAGGGATGAGCAGTTCTTC. Protein sequence: CASSQDRSGGAYRDEQFF.

This clonotype was found a few times. The chain couples TRBV6-2 or TRBV6-3 to TRBJ2-4; 10 bases line up with TRBD1. Germline-derived CDR1 and CDR2 are MNHEY and SVGEGT. The trim removed 2 bases at V and 6 bases at J, leaving 4 bases unmatched. This CDR3 spans 15 amino acids. The CDR3 region is CASSYSRDRGNIQYF. For the CDR3, the DNA is TGTGCCAGCAGTTACAGCCGGGACAGGGGAAACATTCAGTACTTC.

This clonotype was detected only a few times. CDR3: CATSDLRGGTDTQYF. CDR3 in DNA: TGTGCCACCAGTGACCTGAGGGGGGGTACAGATACGCAGTATTTT. This rearrangement joins TRBV24-1 to TRBJ2-3, with a possible D match to TRBD2 (7 bases). The CDR3 sequence is 15 residues long. Trimming took off 4 bases at V and 3 bases at J, with 13 bases between the two ends. The germline gives CDR1 KGHDR, CDR2 SFDVKD.

The chain has TRBV7-2 and TRBJ2-1; 9 bases match TRBD2. Germline CDR1 SGHTA, CDR2 FQGNSA. The J segment lost 4 bases and the V segment lost 5 bases, leaving 6 bases of the junction unmatched. The CDR3 totals 15 residues. CDR3 sequence (DNA): TGTGCCAGCAGCCCCCCCCTAGCGGGGTACAATGAGCAGTTCTTC. Amino acid sequence: CASSPPLAGYNEQFF.

This clonotype was counted only a few times. The gene calls are TRBV6-1 and TRBJ1-1; the D gene is possibly TRBD1 (5 bases). The CDR3 sequence is 14 residues long. Germline CDR1 is MNHNS and CDR2 is SASEGT. V was clipped by 7 bases and J by 6 bases, with 18 bases between them. The CDR3 here is CASTPNGGGPEAFF. CDR3 in DNA: TGTGCCAGCACCCCCAACGGCGGGGGACCTGAAGCTTTCTTT.

This clonotype was counted a few times. The chain has TRBV6-1 and TRBJ1-2; D might be TRBD1 (6 bases). The CDR3 is 16 amino acids. Germline CDR1 MNHNS, CDR2 SASEGT. V lost 6 bases, J lost 4 bases, and 21 bases lay in between. Here the CDR3 DNA reads TGTGCCAGCAGCCAGAATCGGGGGGCGCAGGGCTATGGCTACACCTTC. Protein: CASSQNRGAQGYGYTF.

The table lists this clonotype with a few counts. The chain employs TRBV7-9 and TRBJ2-4; tentative D call: TRBD2 (6 bases). The CDR3 loop spans 12 amino acids. Germline assignment: CDR1 SEHNR and CDR2 FQNEAQ (reference sequence). Trimming removed 8 bases from V and 15 bases from J, with 20 bases in between. CDR3 amino acids: CASRKEGNRAYF. CDR3 sequence (DNA): TGTGCCAGCCGAAAGGAGGGGAATCGGGCGTACTTC.

Ten or more counts support this clonotype. The chain employs TRBV7-9 and TRBJ2-1; the D gene is possibly TRBD2 (5 bases). Germline V gives CDR1 SEHNR, CDR2 FQNEAQ (reference sequence). The CDR3 runs 16 residues. Trimming left V 5 bases short and J 3 bases short, with 17 bases between. The chain's CDR3 is CASSPQDSVIYNEQFF. For the CDR3, the DNA is TGTGCCAGCAGCCCCCAGGATAGCGTTATCTACAATGAGCAGTTCTTC.

This clonotype was detected a few times. This chain links TRBV5-1 with TRBJ2-6; D may be TRBD2 (6 bases). Germline CDR1 is SGHRS and CDR2 is YFSETQ. This CDR3 contains 19 residues. Trimming cost V 3 bases and J 0 bases, with 19 bases left between them. Here the CDR3 reads CASSSPPGGIVSGANVLTF. DNA of the CDR3: TGCGCCAGCAGCTCTCCCCCGGGCGGGATTGTCTCTGGGGCCAACGTCCTGACTTTC.

This clonotype showed up just a few times. The rearrangement links TRBV18 to TRBJ1-4; D call uncertain. Trimming shortened V by 1 base and J by 3 bases, and 15 bases separated the two germline ends. Germline V gene sequence: CDR1 KGHSH, CDR2 LQKENI. This CDR3 contains 17 residues. The CDR3 DNA is TGTGCCAGCTCACCACTGGAGGGAGTTGCGGCTAATGAAAAACTGTTTTTT. It codes for CASSPLEGVAANEKLFF.

The chain has TRBV5-1 and TRBJ1-4, with D unclear. Germline V gene sequence: CDR1 SGHRS, CDR2 YFSETQ. V lost 0 bases and J 6 bases, leaving 12 bases between the germline ends. The CDR3 totals 15 residues. The CDR3 is CASSLEGHDYEKLFF. In nucleotides, the CDR3 is TGCGCCAGCAGCTTGGAAGGGCACGATTATGAAAAACTGTTTTTT.

The chain links TRBV6-5 to TRBJ2-3; weak D call: TRBD2 (6 bases). Germline CDR1 reads MNHEY; CDR2 reads SVGAGI. This CDR3 spans 14 amino acids. The ends were cut back, 2 bases at V and 4 bases at J, with 10 bases in the middle. The DNA of the CDR3 is TGTGCCAGCAGTTACGAGGCTAGCGCAGATACGCAGTATTTT. Its translation is CASSYEASADTQYF.

The chain links TRBV15 to TRBJ2-7; no firm D call. V was shortened by 0 bases and J by 5 bases, with 8 bases between the two germline ends. Germline V gene lookup returns CDR1 LNHNV and CDR2 YYDKDF (reference sequence). The CDR3 has 13 residues. CDR3 protein: CATSRDIRDEQYF. The CDR3 region has the DNA TGTGCCACCAGCAGAGATATTCGGGACGAGCAGTACTTC.

This clonotype has only a few counts. CDR3: CASSATGFDEAFF. The CDR3 nucleotides read TGTGCCAGCAGCGCGACAGGGTTTGATGAAGCTTTCTTT. The chain uses TRBV7-2 and TRBJ1-1; 7 nucleotides align to TRBD1. The CDR3 runs to 13 residues. Per germline, CDR1 SGHTA and CDR2 FQGNSA. The J segment lost 7 bases and the V segment lost 5 bases, leaving 7 bases of the junction unmatched.

The table lists this clonotype with many counts. The rearrangement links TRBV5-1 to TRBJ1-4; no clear D gene. Trimming removed 0 bases from V and 5 bases from J, with 5 bases in between. Germline values: CDR1 SGHRS, CDR2 YFSETQ. The length of the CDR3 is 13 residues. DNA for the CDR3: TGCGCCAGCAGCTTGGGGGAGAATGAAAAACTGTTTTTT. Encoded protein: CASSLGENEKLFF.

This chain connects TRBV7-9 to TRBJ1-6; TRBD1 aligns across 8 bases. The CDR3 runs to 13 residues. Germline V gene data show CDR1 as SEHNR and CDR2 as FQNEAQ (reference sequence). V lost 6 bases and J lost 7; bases outside the gene matches: 2. The CDR3 nucleotides are TGTGCCAGCAGGGGACAGGAGAATTCACCCCTCCACTTT. Protein product: CASRGQENSPLHF.

This chain joins TRBV28 and TRBJ1-2; 10 nucleotides line up with TRBD1. CDR3 length: 16 amino acids. Trimming cost V 5 bases and J 11 bases; bases outside gene matches: 17. In germline, CDR1 is MDHEN, CDR2 SYDVKM. The CDR3 spells CASSPDRGVPAGGYTF. The CDR3 DNA follows: TGTGCCAGCAGTCCGGACAGGGGGGTACCCGCTGGGGGGTACACCTTC.

This clonotype was observed a few times. The CDR3 here is CASSYLQTREKLFF. In DNA, the CDR3 is TGTGCCAGCAGTTACTTACAGACGCGTGAAAAACTGTTTTTT. This rearrangement joins TRBV6-5 to TRBJ1-4, with D unclear. V was shortened by 1 base and J by 7 bases, with 10 bases between the two germline ends. CDR3 length: 14 amino acids. From germline, CDR1 is MNHEY and CDR2 SVGAGI.

This clonotype was seen only a few times. The rearrangement links TRBV12-3 or TRBV12-4 to TRBJ2-1; 11 nucleotides match TRBD2. V gave up 2 bases and J gave up 6 bases; unmatched junction bases: 3. The CDR3 spans 15 residues. The DNA of the CDR3 is TGTGCCAGCAGTTTAATGGGACTAGCGGCCAATGAGCAGTTCTTC. Protein product: CASSLMGLAANEQFF.

This clonotype was seen a handful of times. The chain is built from TRBV7-9 and TRBJ1-6, with D tentatively TRBD1 (5 bases). V was clipped by 3 bases and J by 8 bases, with 14 bases between them. The CDR3 runs to 15 residues. The germline gives CDR1 SEHNR, CDR2 FQNEAQ (reference sequence). CDR3 DNA sequence: TGTGCCAGCAGCTTCGCCCCCTCGGGGGATTCACCCCTCCACTTT. This sequence encodes CASSFAPSGDSPLHF.

This chain links TRBV4-3 with TRBJ1-2, with unresolved D. Trimming took 4 bases from V and 1 from J, leaving 10 bases between them. Germline V gene sequence: CDR1 LGHNA, CDR2 YSLEER. The CDR3 is 14 amino acids. CDR3 nucleotide sequence: TGCGCCAGCAGCCGATCAGGATTTAACTATGGCTACACCTTC. Its protein is CASSRSGFNYGYTF.

The V call is TRBV7-9, the J call TRBJ1-1; D is undetermined. Per the germline V gene, CDR1 is SEHNR and CDR2 is FQNEAQ (reference sequence). Trimming took off 3 bases at V and 6 bases at J, with 8 bases between the two ends. The CDR3 has 12 amino acids. CDR3 sequence reads: CASSFPQSEAFF. CDR3 DNA sequence: TGTGCCAGCAGCTTCCCGCAGTCTGAAGCTTTCTTT.

This clonotype was seen a handful of times. The chain recombines TRBV7-2 with TRBJ2-5; TRBD1 aligns across 9 bases. The CDR3 contains 14 residues. Losses at the gene ends were 5 bases for V and 6 bases for J; bases not matched to a gene: 7. The germline CDR1 and CDR2 sequences are SGHTA and FQGNSA. The CDR3 region is CASSPGTGKKTQYF. In nucleotides, the CDR3 is TGTGCCAGCAGCCCAGGGACAGGGAAGAAGACCCAGTACTTC.

The genes are TRBV3-1 and TRBJ2-3, with 9 bases fitting TRBD2. This CDR3 region has 21 residues. V dropped 4 bases and J dropped 2; count of bases not matched to a gene: 22. Germline values: CDR1 LGHDT, CDR2 YNNKEL (reference sequence). CDR3 amino acids: CASSPRALLWLAGRNTDTQYF. For the CDR3, the DNA is TGTGCCAGCAGCCCGAGGGCTTTACTGTGGCTAGCGGGAAGAAACACAGATACGCAGTATTTT.